This T cell receptor beta chain originates from a study of T cells of healthy individuals. This clonotype was seen many times. CDR1 is SQVTM and CDR2 is ANQGSEA in the germline V gene. V lost 7 bases and J 1 base, leaving 4 bases between the germline ends. The CDR3 length is 10 residues. Each CDR3 protein gets one entry after TCRdb re-called the 5' RACE reads with MiXCR. The sample has 53,000 or so distinct CDR3 sequences, approximately 15% seen once. The chain is built from TRBV29-1 and TRBJ1-1; no clear D gene. The receptor was derived from a human donor in good health. CDR3 in DNA: TGCAGCGGAAAGAACACTGAAGCTTTCTTT. It encodes CSGKNTEAFF.